This TCR beta chain was identified in a study of blood T cell repertoires in COVID-19. The table came from immunoSEQ multiplex PCR; TCRdb's copy has only in-frame clones and leaves some out. This sample has hundreds of thousands of clones, with 80% found just once. Germline-derived CDR1 and CDR2 are SGHRS and YFSETQ. V shed 7 bases and J 2 bases; nucleotides not matched to a gene: 10. The CDR3 spans 15 residues. This TCR was sampled from a woman in her thirties or forties with acute COVID-19. Sequences were obtained from PBMCs or T cells enriched from blood (not recorded which). The chain uses TRBV5-1 and TRBJ2-3; TRBD2 agrees at 7 bases. CDR3 amino acids: CASSKGGDYTDTQYF. CDR3 bases: TGCGCCAGCTCTAAAGGCGGGGACTACACAGATACGCAGTATTTT. The whole variable domain, remainder taken from reference TRBV5-1 and TRBJ2-3, is KAGVTQTPRYLIKTRGQQVTLSCSPISGHRSVSWYQQTPGQGLQFLFEYFSETQRNKGNFPGRFSGRQFSNSRSEMNVSTLELGDSALYLCASSKGGDYTDTQYFGPGTRLTVL.